Listed here are 27 T cell receptor beta chains from one sample, sequenced in a study of blood T cell repertoires in COVID-19. The method was immunoSEQ multiplex PCR; TCRdb's version includes in-frame clones alone and lacks a portion of them. The table shows 150,000 to 200,000 clones, with around 90% occurring only once. Sequencing input: peripheral blood. The receptors were gathered from a man between 50 and 59 years old with acute or convalescent COVID-19.

This clone has more than one count but fewer than ten. The chain combines TRBV25-1 with TRBJ1-2, with 9 bases that match TRBD1. V lost 4 bases and J lost 8; bases outside the gene matches: 2. The CDR3 covers 12 residues. Germline loops: CDR1 MGHDK, CDR2 SYGVNS. CDR3 nucleotides: TGTGCCAGCAGTGGGGACAGGGTCGGCTACACCTTC. It is translated as CASSGDRVGYTF.

In DNA, the CDR3 is TGTGCCAGCAGCCAAGATGGGACTAGCGGGAGCGAGCAGTACTTC. It encodes CASSQDGTSGSEQYF. The V call is TRBV14, the J call TRBJ2-7; TRBD2 aligns across 14 bases. This CDR3 is 15 amino acids long. The germline gives CDR1 SGHDN, CDR2 FVKESK. With V trimmed by 0 bases and J by 6 bases, 1 base remained unmatched. Combining the CDR3 with reference TRBV14 and TRBJ2-7 gives the whole variable domain EAGVTQFPSHSVIEKGQTVTLRCDPISGHDNLYWYRRVMGKEIKFLLHFVKESKQDESGMPNNRFLAERTGGTYSTLKVQPAELEDSGVYFCASSQDGTSGSEQYFGPGTRLTVT.

The chain links TRBV7-8 to TRBJ2-1; 8 positions match TRBD2. CDR3 length: 15 residues. CDR1 SGHVS and CDR2 FQNEAQ come from the germline V gene. V was pared by 3 bases and J by 2 bases, with 3 bases of the junction left unmatched. Here the CDR3 reads CASSFGGGTYNEQFF. The CDR3, as DNA: TGTGCCAGCAGCTTTGGCGGGGGGACCTACAATGAGCAGTTCTTC.

The V and J genes are TRBV19 and TRBJ1-5; 7 bases are shared with TRBD1. Looked up from germline, CDR1 is LNHDA and CDR2 is SQIVND (reference sequence). V lost 6 bases and J lost 1; bases outside the gene matches: 9. This CDR3 is built from 16 residues. The CDR3 loop reads CASRAWQGGSNQPQHF. The CDR3 coding sequence is TGTGCCAGTAGGGCTTGGCAGGGGGGAAGCAATCAGCCCCAGCATTTT.

Worth noting for this clone: At the DNA level, this CDR3 is encoded by other sequences in the same sample as well. The chain combines TRBV18 with TRBJ1-2; D remains ambiguous. V gave up 2 bases and J gave up 2 bases, with 6 bases separating them. Germline CDR1 is KGHSH and CDR2 is LQKENI. The CDR3 extends over 13 amino acids. CDR3 sequence: CASSPRQNYGYTF. The CDR3 DNA is TGTGCCAGCTCACCAAGACAAAACTATGGCTACACCTTC.

The V call is TRBV7-9, the J call TRBJ1-4; D call uncertain. The CDR3 is made up of 12 amino acids. Germline lookup yields CDR1 SEHNR and CDR2 FQNEAQ (reference sequence). V was trimmed by 4 bases and J by 5 bases, leaving 5 bases between them. The CDR3 nucleotides read TGTGCCAGCAGCTGGAGCAATGAAAAACTGTTTTTT. Protein sequence: CASSWSNEKLFF.

J is TRBJ1-2 and V is TRBV5-5, with TRBD1 matching 8 bases. The germline gives CDR1 SGHKS, CDR2 YYEKEE (reference sequence). Trimming at V came to 4 bases and at J to 4 bases, leaving 6 bases not matched to a gene. The CDR3 runs 14 residues. For the CDR3, the DNA is TGTGCCAGCAGCAAGGACAGGGTGGGCTATGGCTACACCTTC. Translation: CASSKDRVGYGYTF. Based on the CDR3 plus reference TRBV5-5 and TRBJ1-2, the full variable domain is DAGVTQSPTHLIKTRGQQVTLRCSPISGHKSVSWYQQVLGQGPQFIFQYYEKEERGRGNFPDRFSARQFPNYSSELNVNALLLGDSALYLCASSKDRVGYGYTFGSGTRLTVV.

This sequence joins TRBV14 and TRBJ2-1, with 7 bases fitting TRBD2. The CDR3 is 18 residues long. Germline V lookup: CDR1 SGHDN, CDR2 FVKESK. V gave up 1 base and J gave up 7 bases; unmatched junction bases: 16. CDR3: CASSQGLGVAGDRNEQFF. In DNA, the CDR3 is TGTGCCAGCAGCCAAGGCCTCGGCGTGGCGGGAGATAGGAATGAGCAGTTCTTC.

V usage is TRBV15 and J usage is TRBJ1-1, with 9 bases aligning to TRBD1. Per the germline V gene, CDR1 is LNHNV and CDR2 is YYDKDF (reference sequence). This CDR3 has 16 amino acids. The trim removed 0 bases at V and 5 bases at J, leaving 7 bases unmatched. The CDR3 coding sequence is TGTGCCACCAGCAGAGATGTGACAGGGGGTGCGACTGAAGCTTTCTTT. Translating gives CATSRDVTGGATEAFF.

This chain joins TRBV7-9 and TRBJ2-5; a weak D match, TRBD2 (6 bases). Trimming cost V 3 bases and J 5 bases, with 16 bases left between them. The CDR3 length is 15 residues. Germline V gene sequence: CDR1 SEHNR, CDR2 FQNEAQ (reference sequence). CDR3 amino acids: CASSLSSGGWETQYF. CDR3 nucleotide sequence: TGTGCCAGCAGCTTGAGTTCCGGGGGATGGGAGACCCAGTACTTC.

CDR3 protein: CASSQSRRAGANVLTF. CDR3 DNA: TGCGCCAGCAGTCAATCGAGGAGGGCTGGGGCCAACGTCCTGACTTTC. The rearrangement joins TRBV23-1 to TRBJ2-6; TRBD2 is a possible D gene (6 bases). TRBV23-1 is assigned to the ORF class and has an uncertain function. The CDR3 sequence is 16 residues long. V was trimmed by 0 bases and J by 2 bases, leaving 8 bases between them.

The chain joins TRBV5-4 to TRBJ1-6; D unclear. The CDR3 is 16 residues long. Trimming removed 0 bases from V and 0 bases from J, with 7 bases in between. Germline V CDR1 and CDR2: SGHNT, YYREEE (reference sequence). Written as DNA, the CDR3 is TGTGCCAGCAGCTTGGGTCCGAGCTCCTATAATTCACCCCTCCACTTT. Its protein is CASSLGPSSYNSPLHF.

The V and J genes are TRBV6-5 and TRBJ1-2; D is uncertain. CDR1 and CDR2 from the germline V gene are MNHEY and SVGAGI. V lost 6 bases to trimming and J lost 7 bases, with 18 bases between them. The CDR3 spans 14 residues. CDR3 sequence reads: CASSKVGRSGGYTF. The CDR3 bases are TGTGCCAGCAGCAAAGTTGGCAGGTCTGGTGGCTACACCTTC.

The V call is TRBV5-6, the J call TRBJ1-2; 7 bases are shared with TRBD1. CDR3 length: 14 amino acids. The junction had 6 bases not matched to a gene; V was cut back by 4 bases and J by 3 bases. CDR1 SGHDT and CDR2 YYEEEE come from the germline V gene. For the CDR3, the DNA is TGTGCCAGCAGCAGTGGACAGGTGTACTATGGCTACACCTTC. Residues: CASSSGQVYYGYTF.

This rearrangement joins TRBV4-2 to TRBJ1-1; the D gene is possibly TRBD1 (6 bases). V dropped 2 bases and J dropped 1 base, with 8 bases sitting between them. The germline CDR1 and CDR2 sequences are LGHNA and YNFKEQ. The CDR3 sequence is 14 residues long. The CDR3, as DNA: TGTGCCAGCAGCCAATCACAGGGGAACACTGAAGCTTTCTTT. Translation gives CASSQSQGNTEAFF.

This chain links TRBV10-3 with TRBJ1-2, with D possibly TRBD1 on 6 matching bases. V was pared by 9 bases and J by 2 bases, with 16 bases between. The germline CDR1 and CDR2 sequences are ENHRY and SYGVKD. The CDR3 is 14 residues long. CDR3 nucleotide sequence: TGTGCCATAGACAAGGGGGAACCAAACTATGGCTACACCTTC. The encoded protein is CAIDKGEPNYGYTF.

The chain carries TRBV6-4 and TRBJ2-2, with 8 bases lining up with TRBD2. The V gene's germline CDR1 is MRHNA and CDR2 SNTAGT. CDR3 size: 17 residues. Trimming removed 3 bases from V and 0 bases from J; junction bases left unmatched: 6. CDR3 in DNA: TGTGCCAGCAGTGAGGGAACGGGAGGGACGAACACCGGGGAGCTGTTTTTT. Amino acids: CASSEGTGGTNTGELFF.

The rearrangement uses TRBV6-5 and TRBJ2-6, with D uncertain. Germline CDR1 MNHEY, CDR2 SVGAGI. The CDR3 has 16 amino acids. V shed 2 bases and J shed 1 base, with 9 bases lying between them. CDR3 sequence reads: CASSYVPLSGANVLTF. Written as DNA, the CDR3 is TGTGCCAGCAGTTACGTCCCTTTATCTGGGGCCAACGTCCTGACTTTC.

This sequence joins TRBV11-1 and TRBJ1-1; possible D gene TRBD1, 5 bases. V was clipped by 4 bases and J by 3 bases, with 15 bases between them. The CDR3 is 15 residues long. In germline, CDR1 is SGHAT, CDR2 FQDESV (reference sequence). The CDR3 DNA reads as TGTGCCAGCAGCTCCTGGGGGGGAACGGACACTGAAGCTTTCTTT. Amino acid sequence: CASSSWGGTDTEAFF.

The genes are TRBV6-5 and TRBJ2-5, with TRBD1 as a possible D gene (6 bases). V was clipped by 10 bases and J by 5 bases, with 20 bases between them. CDR1 and CDR2 (germline): MNHEY, SVGAGI. This CDR3 contains 14 residues. The CDR3 region is CATQGPGARETQYF. CDR3 DNA sequence: TGTGCCACCCAAGGGCCAGGGGCCAGGGAGACCCAGTACTTC.

The V gene is TRBV30, the J gene TRBJ2-1; 13 nucleotides align to TRBD2. CDR3 length: 19 amino acids. With 5 bases clipped from V and 4 bases from J, the junction kept 17 bases outside the gene matches. Per germline, CDR1 GTSNPN and CDR2 SVGIG (reference sequence). CDR3 in amino acids: CAWDPRRTSGSLGYNEQFF. CDR3 nucleotide sequence: TGTGCCTGGGATCCTCGGCGGACTAGCGGGAGCTTGGGTTACAATGAGCAGTTCTTC.

CDR3: CASSQDFSGTDTQYF. As DNA, the CDR3 is TGTGCCAGCAGCCAAGATTTTAGCGGCACAGATACGCAGTATTTT. The chain uses TRBV3-1 (or the pseudogene TRBV3-2) and TRBJ2-3, with D possibly TRBD2 on 5 matching bases. Per germline, CDR1 LGHDT and CDR2 YNNKEL (reference sequence). The CDR3 has 15 residues. V lost 0 bases and J 1 base, leaving 8 bases between the germline ends.

J is TRBJ1-2 and V is TRBV27; TRBD1 matches 7 bases. The trim removed 2 bases at V and 8 bases at J, leaving 5 bases unmatched. The CDR3 consists of 13 residues. The germline V gene has CDR1 MNHEY and CDR2 SMNVEV (reference sequence). DNA of the CDR3: TGTGCCAGCAGTTTAGTAGGGGGCGAAGGCTACACCTTC. Protein product: CASSLVGGEGYTF.

The V and J genes are TRBV9 and TRBJ1-6, with 7 bases matching TRBD1. With 4 bases clipped from V and 3 bases from J, the junction kept 4 bases outside the gene matches. The germline gives CDR1 SGDLS, CDR2 YYNGEE. CDR3 length: 15 amino acids. Written as DNA, the CDR3 is TGTGCCAGCAGCCCCCGGGACAGCTATAATTCACCCCTCCACTTT. This codes for CASSPRDSYNSPLHF.

In regard to this clone: Other DNA sequences in this specimen translate into the identical CDR3. This chain connects TRBV28 to TRBJ1-4; D is uncertain. Germline CDR1 reads MDHEN; CDR2 reads SYDVKM. The CDR3 has 14 amino acids. Trimming took 1 base from V and 4 from J, leaving 7 bases between them. The CDR3 region has the DNA TGTGCCAGCAGTTTATCTGGCCTTAATGAAAAACTGTTTTTT. This translates into CASSLSGLNEKLFF.

V and J are TRBV19 and TRBJ1-5; D perhaps matches TRBD1 (6 bases). V gave up 1 base and J gave up 4 bases, with 11 bases separating them. Germline loops: CDR1 LNHDA, CDR2 SQIVND (reference sequence). The CDR3 totals 15 residues. The CDR3 coding sequence is TGTGCCAGTAGTATAGGCTACACAGGGAATCAGCCCCAGCATTTT. Translating it yields CASSIGYTGNQPQHF.

The chain has TRBV28 and TRBJ1-2; D might be TRBD1 (6 bases). This CDR3 spans 14 amino acids. Germline assignment: CDR1 MDHEN and CDR2 SYDVKM. V shed 7 bases and J shed 4 bases, with 16 bases lying between them. CDR3 in amino acids: CASKRFLGAYGYTF. DNA for the CDR3: TGTGCCAGCAAACGATTCCTGGGGGCCTATGGCTACACCTTC.